Below, one T cell receptor (beta chain) is given with its context. MiXCR, applied by TCRdb to the 5' RACE reads, yields one record per CDR3 protein. The sample holds more than 75,000 distinct CDR3 sequences, 4.3% seen once. The time point here: longitudinal time-point 3. The source of the sample is a study of neurological immune-mediated disorders. Germline loops: CDR1 SGHAT, CDR2 FQNNGV. V was cut by 0 bases and J by 5 bases, with 13 bases left in between. The CDR3 contains 15 residues. This TCR was sampled from a woman aged 55-69 years with multiple sclerosis. The material sequenced was PBMCs. V and J are TRBV11-2 and TRBJ1-2; tentatively, D is TRBD1 (5 bases). The CDR3 is CASSLDRGAPYGYTF. The DNA for the CDR3 is TGTGCCAGCAGCTTAGATCGTGGGGCGCCATATGGCTACACCTTC. Supplemented by reference TRBV11-2 and TRBJ1-2, the full variable domain reads EAGVAQSPRYKIIEKRQSVAFWCNPISGHATLYWYQQILGQGPKLLIQFQNNGVVDDSQLPKDRFSAERLKGVDSTLKIQPAKLEDSAVYLCASSLDRGAPYGYTFGSGTRLTVV.